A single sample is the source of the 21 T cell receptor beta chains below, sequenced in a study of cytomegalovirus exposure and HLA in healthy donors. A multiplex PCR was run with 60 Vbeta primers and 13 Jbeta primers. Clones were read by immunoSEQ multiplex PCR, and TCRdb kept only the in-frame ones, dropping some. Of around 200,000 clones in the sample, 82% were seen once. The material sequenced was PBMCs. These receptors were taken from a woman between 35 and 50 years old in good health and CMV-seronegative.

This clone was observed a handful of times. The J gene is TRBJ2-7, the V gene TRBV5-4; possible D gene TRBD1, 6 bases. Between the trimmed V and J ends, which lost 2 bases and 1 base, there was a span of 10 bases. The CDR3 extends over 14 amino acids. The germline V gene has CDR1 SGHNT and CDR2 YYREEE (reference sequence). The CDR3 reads CASSLDTGSYEQYF. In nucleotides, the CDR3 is TGTGCCAGCAGCTTAGATACAGGGTCCTACGAGCAGTACTTC.

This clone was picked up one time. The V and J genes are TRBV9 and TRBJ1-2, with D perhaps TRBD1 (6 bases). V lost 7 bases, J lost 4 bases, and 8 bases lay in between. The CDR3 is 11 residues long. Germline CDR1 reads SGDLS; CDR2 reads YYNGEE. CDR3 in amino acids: CASVGGYGYTF. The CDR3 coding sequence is TGTGCCAGCGTAGGGGGCTATGGCTACACCTTC. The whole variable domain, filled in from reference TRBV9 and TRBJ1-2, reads DSGVTQTPKHLITATGQRVTLRCSPRSGDLSVYWYQQSLDQGLQFLIQYYNGEERAKGNILERFSAQQFPDLHSELNLSSLELGDSALYFCASVGGYGYTFGSGTRLTVV.

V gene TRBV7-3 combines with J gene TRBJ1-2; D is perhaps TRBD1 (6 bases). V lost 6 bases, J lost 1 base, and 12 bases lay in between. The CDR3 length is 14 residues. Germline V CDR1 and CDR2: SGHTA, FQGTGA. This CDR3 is CASRLAQGNYGYTF. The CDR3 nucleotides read TGTGCCAGCAGGTTGGCACAGGGTAACTATGGCTACACCTTC.

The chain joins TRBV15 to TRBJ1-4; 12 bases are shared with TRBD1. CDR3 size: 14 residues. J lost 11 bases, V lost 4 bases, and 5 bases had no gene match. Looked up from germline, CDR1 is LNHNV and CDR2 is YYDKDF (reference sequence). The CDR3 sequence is CATSKGTGGGKLFF. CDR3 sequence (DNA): TGTGCCACCAGCAAAGGGACAGGGGGCGGGAAACTGTTTTTT.

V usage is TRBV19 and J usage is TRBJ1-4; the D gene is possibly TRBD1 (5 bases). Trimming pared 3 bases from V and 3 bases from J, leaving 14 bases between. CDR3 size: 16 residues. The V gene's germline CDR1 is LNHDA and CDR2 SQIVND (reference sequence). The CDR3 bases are TGTGCCAGTAGTATTATAGGGGCGCCTGCTAATGAAAAACTGTTTTTT. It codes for CASSIIGAPANEKLFF.

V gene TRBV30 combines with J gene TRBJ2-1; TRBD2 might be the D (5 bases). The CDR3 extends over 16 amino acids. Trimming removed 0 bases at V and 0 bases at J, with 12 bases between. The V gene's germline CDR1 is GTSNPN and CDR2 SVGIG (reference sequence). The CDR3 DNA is TGTGCCTGGAGTGTACATTATGGGAGCTCCTACAATGAGCAGTTCTTC. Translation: CAWSVHYGSSYNEQFF.

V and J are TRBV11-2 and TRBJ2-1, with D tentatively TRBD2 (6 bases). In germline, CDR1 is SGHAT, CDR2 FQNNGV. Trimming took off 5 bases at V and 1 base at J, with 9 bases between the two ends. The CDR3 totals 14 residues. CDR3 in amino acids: CASSRDFSYNEQFF. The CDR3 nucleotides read TGTGCCAGCAGCCGGGACTTTTCCTACAATGAGCAGTTCTTC.

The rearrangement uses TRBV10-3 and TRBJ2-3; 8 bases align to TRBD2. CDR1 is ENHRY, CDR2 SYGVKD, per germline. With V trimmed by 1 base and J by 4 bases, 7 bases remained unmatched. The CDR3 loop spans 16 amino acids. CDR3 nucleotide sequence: TGTGCCATCAGTGAGTTAGCGGGACCTGGCGCAGATACGCAGTATTTT. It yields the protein CAISELAGPGADTQYF.

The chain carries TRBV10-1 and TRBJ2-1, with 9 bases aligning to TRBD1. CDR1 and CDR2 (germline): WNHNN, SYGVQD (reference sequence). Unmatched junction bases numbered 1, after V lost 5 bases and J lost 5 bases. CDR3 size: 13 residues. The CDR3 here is CASSRDRDNEQFF. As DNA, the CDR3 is TGCGCCAGCAGTCGGGACAGGGACAATGAGCAGTTCTTC.

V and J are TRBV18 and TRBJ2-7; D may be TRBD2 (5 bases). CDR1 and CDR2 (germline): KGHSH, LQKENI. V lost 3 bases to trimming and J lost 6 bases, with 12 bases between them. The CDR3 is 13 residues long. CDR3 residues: CASSPVGKGEQYF. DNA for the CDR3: TGTGCCAGCTCACCGGTCGGGAAGGGCGAGCAGTACTTC.

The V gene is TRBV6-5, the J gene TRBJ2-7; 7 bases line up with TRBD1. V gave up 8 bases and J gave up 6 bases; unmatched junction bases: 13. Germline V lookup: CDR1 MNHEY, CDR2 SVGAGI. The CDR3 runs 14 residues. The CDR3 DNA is TGTGCCAGCCAACCTAGGACAGGTGGGGCCGAGCAGTACTTC. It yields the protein CASQPRTGGAEQYF.

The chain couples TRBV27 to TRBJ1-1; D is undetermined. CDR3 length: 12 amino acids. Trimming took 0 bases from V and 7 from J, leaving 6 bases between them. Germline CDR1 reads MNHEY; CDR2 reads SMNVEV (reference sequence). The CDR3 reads CASSLSGNEAFF. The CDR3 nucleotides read TGTGCCAGCAGTTTATCCGGGAATGAAGCTTTCTTT.

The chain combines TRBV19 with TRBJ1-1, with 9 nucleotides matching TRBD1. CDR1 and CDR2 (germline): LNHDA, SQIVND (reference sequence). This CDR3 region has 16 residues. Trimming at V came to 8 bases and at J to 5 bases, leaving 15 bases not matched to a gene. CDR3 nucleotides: TGTGCCAGTTGGGGGATACAGGGGGCAAGGGGTACTGAAGCTTTCTTT. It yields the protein CASWGIQGARGTEAFF.

The CDR3 loop is CASSYHDTANTEAFF. In DNA, the CDR3 is TGTGCCAGCAGTTATCACGATACAGCGAACACTGAAGCTTTCTTT. The rearrangement uses TRBV6-5 and TRBJ1-1, with D uncertain. The CDR3 consists of 15 residues. With 3 bases removed from V and 1 base from J, the gap between germline ends came to 12 bases. Germline V gene data show CDR1 as MNHEY and CDR2 as SVGAGI.

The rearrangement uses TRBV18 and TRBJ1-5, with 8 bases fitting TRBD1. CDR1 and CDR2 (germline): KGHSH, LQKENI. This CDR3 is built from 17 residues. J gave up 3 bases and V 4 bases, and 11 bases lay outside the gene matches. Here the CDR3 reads CASSLFDRGGFNQPQHF. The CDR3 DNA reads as TGTGCCAGCTCACTCTTCGACAGGGGTGGATTCAATCAGCCCCAGCATTTT.

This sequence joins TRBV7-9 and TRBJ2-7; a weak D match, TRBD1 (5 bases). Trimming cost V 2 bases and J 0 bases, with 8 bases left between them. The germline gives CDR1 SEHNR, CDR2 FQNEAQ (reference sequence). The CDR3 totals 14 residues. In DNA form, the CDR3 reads TGTGCCAGCAGCTTATCAGGGAACTCCTACGAGCAGTACTTC. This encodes CASSLSGNSYEQYF.

Here the CDR3 DNA reads TGTGCCAGCAGTTCATCCGGGGGCTATGGCTACACCTTC. Encoded protein: CASSSSGGYGYTF. The V call is TRBV6-6, the J call TRBJ1-2; D may be TRBD1 (5 bases). This CDR3 comprises 13 residues. Trimming stripped 4 bases from V and 4 bases from J, with 10 bases between. Germline V CDR1 and CDR2: MNHNY, SVGAGI (reference sequence).

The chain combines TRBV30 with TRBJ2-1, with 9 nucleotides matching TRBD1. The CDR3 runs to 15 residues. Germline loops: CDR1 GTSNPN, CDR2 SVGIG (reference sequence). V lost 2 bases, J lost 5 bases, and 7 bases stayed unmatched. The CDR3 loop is CAWSFGTGKNNEQFF. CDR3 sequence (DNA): TGTGCCTGGAGTTTCGGGACAGGGAAAAACAATGAGCAGTTCTTC.

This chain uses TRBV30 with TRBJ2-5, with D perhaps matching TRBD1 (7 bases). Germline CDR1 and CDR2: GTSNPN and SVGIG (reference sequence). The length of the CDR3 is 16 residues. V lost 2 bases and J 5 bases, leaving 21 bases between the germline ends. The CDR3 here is CAWSWAGGSPMETQYF. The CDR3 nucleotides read TGTGCCTGGAGTTGGGCAGGGGGGTCCCCAATGGAGACCCAGTACTTC. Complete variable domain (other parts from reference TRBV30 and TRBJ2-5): SQTIHQWPATLVQPVGSPLSLECTVEGTSNPNLYWYRQAAGRGLQLLFYSVGIGQISSEVPQNLSASRPQDRQFILSSKKLLLSDSGFYLCAWSWAGGSPMETQYFGPGTRLLVL.

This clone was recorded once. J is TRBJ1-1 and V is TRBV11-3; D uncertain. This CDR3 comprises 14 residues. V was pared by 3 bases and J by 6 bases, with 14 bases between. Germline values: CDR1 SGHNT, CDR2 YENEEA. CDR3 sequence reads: CASSLDSQSAEAFF. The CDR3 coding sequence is TGTGCCAGCAGCTTGGACTCCCAGAGCGCTGAAGCTTTCTTT. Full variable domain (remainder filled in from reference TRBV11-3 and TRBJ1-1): EAGVVQSPRYKIIEKKQPVAFWCNPISGHNTLYWYLQNLGQGPELLIRYENEEAVDDSQLPKDRFSAERLKGVDSTLKIQPAELGDSAVYLCASSLDSQSAEAFFGQGTRLTVV.

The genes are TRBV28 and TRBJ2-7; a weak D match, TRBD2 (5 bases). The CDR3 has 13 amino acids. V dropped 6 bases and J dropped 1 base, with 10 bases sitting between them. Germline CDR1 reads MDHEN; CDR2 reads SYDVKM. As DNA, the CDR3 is TGTGCCAGCAGCCTCGGGATTTCCTACGAGCAGTACTTC. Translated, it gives CASSLGISYEQYF.